This entry describes one TCR beta chain. Germline V gene data show CDR1 as ENHRY and CDR2 as SYGVKD. With 4 bases removed from V and 8 bases from J, the gap between germline ends came to 9 bases. The CDR3 has 12 amino acids. Described time point: newly diagnosed GD, antithyroid drugs for less than 3 months. Construction of the TCR library relied on RNA isolated from PBMCs. TCR beta libraries were built with iRepertoire HTBI primers and Arm-PCR of CDR3 regions. TCRdb re-called the multiplex PCR reads through MiXCR, storing one row per CDR3 protein. The table records 360,000 or so distinct CDR3 sequences, about an eighth of them present only once. The data stem from a study of regulatory T cells in long-lasting Graves disease. These data also formed part of another study, on T cells in Graves' hyperthyroidism and ophthalmopathy.

V and J are TRBV10-3 and TRBJ2-1; D is uncertain. Sequenced material: peripheral blood mononuclear cells (PBMCs), taken at new diagnosis, from a patient treated with antithyroid drugs. The origin of this receptor is a woman under 30 with Graves disease. In DNA form, the CDR3 reads TGTGCCATCAGTGCTACGGTCCATGAGCAGTTCTTC. Translated, it gives CAISATVHEQFF.